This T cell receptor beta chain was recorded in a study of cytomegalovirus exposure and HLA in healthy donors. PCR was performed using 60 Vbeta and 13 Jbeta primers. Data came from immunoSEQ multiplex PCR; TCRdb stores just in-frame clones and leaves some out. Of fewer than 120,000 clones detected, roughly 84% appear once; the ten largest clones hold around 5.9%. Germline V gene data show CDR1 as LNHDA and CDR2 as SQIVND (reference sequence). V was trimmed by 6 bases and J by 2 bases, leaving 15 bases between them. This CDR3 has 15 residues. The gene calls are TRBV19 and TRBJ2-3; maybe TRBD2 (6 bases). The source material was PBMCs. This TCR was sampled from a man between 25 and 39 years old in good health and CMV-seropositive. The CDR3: CASSPGRFYTDTQYF. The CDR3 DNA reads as TGTGCCAGTAGCCCGGGGAGGTTCTACACAGATACGCAGTATTTT.